This T cell receptor beta chain stems from a study of T cells expressing NK-cell markers. Study background: Among the eight sequenced donors, seven tested HCMV-seropositive and one tested seronegative. Study-wide results and limits: Among several donors, these clonotypes also ranked first in the CD3+CD56-NKG2C+ fraction.

As regards this clonotype: Its antigen is currently unknown.

TCRdb re-called the 5' RACE reads; every CDR3 protein appears as one record, without DNA. The sample totals hundreds of thousands of distinct CDR3 sequences. What was sequenced was blood T cells: a sorted CD56 or NKG2C T cell subset, CD4+ or CD8+ T cells, or bulk PBMC T cells (not recorded which). The receptor was derived from a woman aged 18 to 75 in good health.

The chain's CDR3 is CASSQESGLLPIEQYF. The chain combines TRBV4-2 with TRBJ2-7; TCRdb gives TRBD2 as the D gene, but with no DNA this cannot be confirmed. Per germline, CDR1 LGHNA and CDR2 YNFKEQ. CDR3 length: 16 residues.